This TCR beta chain appears in the sequencing data of a study of blood T cell repertoires in COVID-19. Measured with immunoSEQ multiplex PCR; TCRdb has only the in-frame clones, and not every one. The repertoire includes about 42,000 clones, 89% of them detected once, and about 0.36% sits in the top ten. Sequenced sample: peripheral blood. This receptor was obtained from a human donor in a cohort sampled during active COVID-19.

This chain's CDR3 is CASSGAGQGNQPQHF. The CDR3 DNA follows: TGTGCCAGCAGTGGGGCTGGACAGGGGAATCAGCCCCAGCATTTT. This chain connects TRBV6-2 or TRBV6-3 to TRBJ1-5, with TRBD1 matching over 9 bases. The CDR3 is 15 amino acids. Unmatched junction bases numbered 6, after V lost 5 bases and J lost 4 bases. Per the germline V gene, CDR1 is MNHEY and CDR2 is SVGEGT.